The 4 T cell receptor beta chains below all came from one sample that was sequenced in a study of shared clonotypes between healthy human individuals. This table comes from immunoSEQ multiplex PCR, and its TCRdb copy is limited to in-frame clones, with some not included. This sample has over 2 million clones; 85% to 95% occur once, and the top ten carry roughly 0.13%. What was sequenced was naive CD4+ T cells sorted from blood. Noted subset: CD45RA+ positively selected. These receptors were obtained from a man between 18 and 35 years old in good health.

The CDR3 region has the DNA TGCGCCAGCGCCGGACGTAACACAGATACGCAGTATTTT. Encoded protein: CASAGRNTDTQYF. The chain has TRBV10-1 and TRBJ2-3; D gene unclear. Per germline, CDR1 WNHNN and CDR2 SYGVQD (reference sequence). V lost 8 bases, J lost 2 bases, and 11 bases lay in between. The CDR3 is made up of 13 amino acids.

A remark on this clone: The sample has other DNA sequences that encode this CDR3 too. The rearrangement links TRBV5-1 to TRBJ1-2; no firm D call. The V gene's germline CDR1 is SGHRS and CDR2 YFSETQ. V was clipped by 0 bases and J by 6 bases, with 6 bases between them. The CDR3 contains 12 residues. The CDR3 spells CASSLGQDGYTF. In DNA, the CDR3 is TGCGCCAGCAGCTTGGGGCAGGATGGCTACACCTTC.

The chain is built from TRBV28 and TRBJ1-2; no definite D call. The CDR3 spans 11 residues. Germline CDR1 MDHEN, CDR2 SYDVKM. Trimming stripped 6 bases from V and 2 bases from J, with 4 bases between. CDR3 nucleotides: TGTGCCAGCAGGATCAACTATGGCTACACCTTC. Amino acids: CASRINYGYTF.

V and J are TRBV7-3 and TRBJ2-7, with a weak D call TRBD1 (5 bases). This CDR3 is 13 amino acids long. With 0 bases removed from V and 6 bases from J, the gap between germline ends came to 9 bases. The V gene's germline CDR1 is SGHTA and CDR2 FQGTGA. This chain's CDR3 is CASSLTDRGEQYF. The DNA of the CDR3 is TGTGCCAGCAGCTTAACGGATAGGGGCGAGCAGTACTTC.